This TCR beta chain was documented in a study of spatial heterogeneity in lung cancer. TCRdb re-derived calls from the 5' RACE reads in MiXCR, one entry per CDR3 protein. This sample has some 44,000 distinct CDR3 sequences, with approximately 14% found just once. This clonotype was detected only a few times. Indicated time point: sample taken at primary tumor resection. Whole RNA obtained from tumor, nontumor lung or frozen PBMC underwent sequencing without sorting. The CDR3 runs to 15 residues. The germline V gene has CDR1 SGHTA and CDR2 FQGNSA. The V end lost 3 bases, the J end lost 2 bases, and 11 bases lay between the germline ends.

The TCR comes from a male donor with early-stage non-small cell lung cancer. This sequence joins TRBV7-2 and TRBJ1-5, with D possibly being TRBD1 (5 bases). The sequencing here drew on PBMCs, taken at surgery. In DNA form, the CDR3 reads TGTGCCAGCAGCTTGTGGGACGGGGGCAATCAGCCCCAGCATTTT. Translating it yields CASSLWDGGNQPQHF. The entire variable domain, with the rest obtained from reference TRBV7-2 and TRBJ1-5, is as follows: GAGVSQSPSNKVTEKGKDVELRCDPISGHTALYWYRQSLGQGLEFLIYFQGNSAPDKSGLPSDRFSAERTGGSVSTLTIQRTQQEDSAVYLCASSLWDGGNQPQHFGDGTRLSIL.